The 18 T cell receptor beta chains presented below share a single source sample, sequenced in a study of tumor-infiltrating lymphocytes in primary liver carcinoma. Co-extracting RNA and DNA was done with about 17-30 mg of unsorted bulk tissue as input. TCR beta cDNA was prepared out of 500 ng total RNA by means of a constant-region primer. ARM-PCR, slightly modified, supplied the TCR beta libraries through three nested multiplex PCR rounds. The opening two PCR rounds, nine to eleven cycles each, paired TRBV1-TRBV30 forward primers with a C-beta reverse primer. TCRdb re-analysed the multiplex PCR reads in MiXCR, keeping a single row per CDR3 protein. The sample lists more than 60,000 distinct CDR3 sequences; roughly three quarters were seen once. The specimen was liver tumor tissue from sampling region 4. Subset denoted: tumor region T4, right-lateral pole. Every receptor here comes from a man aged 35-49 years with primary liver carcinoma and hepatitis B virus infection.

The V gene is TRBV7-9, the J gene TRBJ2-1; 7 bases fit TRBD2. This CDR3 comprises 16 residues. Per germline, CDR1 SEHNR and CDR2 FQNEAQ (reference sequence). J lost 8 bases, V lost 2 bases, and 12 bases had no gene match. CDR3 residues: CASSLWGLAGYDEQFF. CDR3 DNA sequence: TGTGCCAGCAGCTTATGGGGATTAGCGGGTTACGATGAGCAGTTCTTC.

In the case of this clonotype: No conserved phenylalanine or tryptophan ends this CDR3, so it is likely a read error. The chain joins TRBV11-2 to TRBJ2-2, with 10 bases matching TRBD2. CDR1 SGHAT and CDR2 FQNNGV come from the germline V gene. The CDR3 runs 17 residues. The CDR3 sequence: CASSGGLAERNTGELFL. CDR3 in DNA: TGCGCCAGCAGCGGTGGACTAGCGGAGCGGAACACCGGGGAACTGTTTTTA.

This clonotype was seen just once. The junction differs from germline at one of its ends, possibly a read error. This rearrangement joins TRBV6-5 to TRBJ1-3; D gene unclear. The germline V gene has CDR1 MNHEY and CDR2 SVGAGI. The length of the CDR3 is 14 residues. The CDR3 spells CTSGTHISGNTIYF. The CDR3, as DNA: TGTACCAGCGGTACGCATATCTCTGGAAACACCATATATTTT.

Turning to this clonotype: Since a much larger clone is just one base distant, this may be a read error. The V and J genes are TRBV29-1 and TRBJ2-1; possible D gene TRBD2, 6 bases. CDR1 SQVTM and CDR2 ANQGSEA come from the germline V gene. CDR3 length: 14 amino acids. Here the CDR3 reads CSVAPRDSYNEPFF. The CDR3 DNA reads TGCAGCGTTGCCCCCAGGGACTCCTACAATGAGCCGTTCTTC.

This clonotype was observed many times. The chain is built from TRBV7-8 and TRBJ2-3; 9 nucleotides match TRBD1. The CDR3 is made up of 15 amino acids. CDR1 is SGHVS and CDR2 is FQNEAQ in the germline V gene. Trimming removed 5 bases from V and 3 bases from J; junction bases left unmatched: 6. CDR3 in DNA: TGTGCCAGCAGCATACAGGGGGCGTATACAGATACGCAGTATTTT. This translates into CASSIQGAYTDTQYF.

This clonotype was picked up one time. This chain connects TRBV11-2 to TRBJ2-7; D may correspond to TRBD1 or TRBD2 (5 bases each). The CDR3 extends over 12 amino acids. Germline assignment: CDR1 SGHAT and CDR2 FQNNGV. V lost 5 bases, J lost 7 bases, and 12 bases lay in between. In DNA, the CDR3 is TGTGCCAGCAGCCCATGGGGGAGTGAGCAGTACTTC. Protein: CASSPWGSEQYF.

The chain joins TRBV6-1 to TRBJ2-2; D is perhaps TRBD1 (8 bases). Germline V gives CDR1 MNHNS, CDR2 SASEGT. The V and J ends lost 11 bases and 3 bases respectively, with 22 bases between them. The CDR3 loop spans 16 amino acids. CDR3 in amino acids: CAGNTYRGRDTGELFF. The CDR3 DNA reads TGTGCCGGCAATACCTACAGGGGGAGGGACACCGGGGAGCTGTTTTTT.

For this clonotype: Compared with germline, one end of the junction differs, possibly owing to a read error. V is TRBV11-2 and J is TRBJ2-4; tentative D call: TRBD2 (6 bases). Germline V gene data show CDR1 as SGHAT and CDR2 as FQNNGV. CDR3 length: 17 amino acids. CDR3: CGSSFRLEGRAKNIQYF. For the CDR3, the DNA is TGTGGCAGCAGCTTTCGACTAGAGGGAAGGGCCAAAAATATTCAGTATTTC.

This sequence joins TRBV11-2 and TRBJ2-1; 14 bases map to TRBD2. The ends lost 5 bases at V and 8 bases at J; junction bases unmatched: 8. The CDR3 is 16 amino acids. Germline V gene lookup returns CDR1 SGHAT and CDR2 FQNNGV. The CDR3: CASSQSGLAGGDEQFF. In DNA form, the CDR3 reads TGTGCCAGCAGCCAATCTGGACTAGCGGGAGGAGATGAGCAGTTCTTC.

The sample holds a few counts of this clonotype. J is TRBJ1-5 and V is TRBV9, with no clear D. V dropped 3 bases and J dropped 7 bases, with 17 bases sitting between them. Germline V gene data show CDR1 as SGDLS and CDR2 as YYNGEE. The CDR3 loop spans 15 amino acids. The CDR3 nucleotides read TGTGCCAGCAGCGCGAGGGAATTCGGGTCCCAGCCCCAGCATTTT. Amino acids: CASSAREFGSQPQHF.

Details on this clonotype: One end of the junction fails to match germline, which may point to a read error. The chain recombines TRBV10-3 with TRBJ2-1; the match to TRBD1 covers 9 bases. CDR1 is ENHRY, CDR2 SYGVKD, per germline. The CDR3 extends over 15 amino acids. The CDR3 region is CVIRLGQGTYNEQFF. The CDR3 DNA sequence: TGTGTCATCAGATTAGGACAGGGGACCTACAATGAGCAGTTCTTC.

This clonotype has a handful of counts. This may come from a read error, since a much larger clone is one base off. The V call is TRBV7-8, the J call TRBJ2-2, with a tentative D call TRBD2 (5 bases). Germline CDR1 reads SGHVS; CDR2 reads FQNEAQ. This CDR3 is built from 16 residues. The DNA of the CDR3 is TGTGCCCGCAGCTTAGGACGGGGAGTGAGCACCGGGGAGCTGTTTTTT. Translation gives CARSLGRGVSTGELFF.

This clonotype was counted at least ten times. The gene calls are TRBV12-3 or TRBV12-4 and TRBJ1-5, with 7 bases matching TRBD1. J gave up 4 bases and V 0 bases, and 9 bases lay outside the gene matches. CDR3 size: 17 residues. The CDR3 DNA follows: TGTGCCAGCAGTTTAGCGTGGTGGACAGGCGATAATCAGCCCCAGCATTTT. This translates into CASSLAWWTGDNQPQHF.

The chain recombines TRBV28 with TRBJ2-2; D ambiguous. V was shortened by 1 base and J by 4 bases, with 1 base between the two germline ends. The CDR3 loop spans 12 amino acids. CDR1 MDHEN and CDR2 SYDVKM come from the germline V gene. CDR3 sequence: CASSLSTGELFF. CDR3 DNA: TGTGCCAGCAGTTTATCCACCGGGGAGCTGTTTTTT.

This clonotype was counted between two and nine times. The chain employs TRBV11-2 and TRBJ2-3, with 7 bases matching TRBD2. There are 15 residues in the CDR3. Trimming cost V 7 bases and J 2 bases; bases outside gene matches: 9. Germline CDR1 reads SGHAT; CDR2 reads FQNNGV. The CDR3 protein is CASMLLSGVTDTQYF. In nucleotides, the CDR3 is TGTGCCAGCATGCTGCTCAGCGGGGTCACAGATACGCAGTATTTT.

The chain is built from TRBV20-1 and TRBJ2-3; D perhaps matches TRBD2 (6 bases). V lost 6 bases and J lost 7, with 14 bases in between. This CDR3 comprises 12 residues. Germline CDR1 DFQATT, CDR2 SNEGSKA (reference sequence). In nucleotides, the CDR3 is TGCAGTGCCCCCCCGGGAGCTAATACGCAGTATTTT. Translation: CSAPPGANTQYF.

This chain joins TRBV11-2 and TRBJ2-7, with 7 bases that match TRBD1. Germline V CDR1 and CDR2: SGHAT, FQNNGV. The CDR3 length is 14 residues. V lost 5 bases, J lost 7 bases, and 11 bases stayed unmatched. CDR3 in DNA: TGTGCCAGCAGCCCCGGACAGGTTCTAGAGGAGCAGTACTTC. It translates to CASSPGQVLEEQYF.

A remark on this clonotype: Sequence at one end of the junction differs from germline and may be a read error. The genes are TRBV6-5 and TRBJ2-1, with 7 bases identical to TRBD2. This CDR3 has 15 residues. CDR1 and CDR2 (germline): MNHEY, SVGAGI. For the CDR3, the DNA is TGTGCCAGCAGCGCGGGGGAGAGCTCCTACAATGGGCAGTTCTTC. Translated: CASSAGESSYNGQFF.